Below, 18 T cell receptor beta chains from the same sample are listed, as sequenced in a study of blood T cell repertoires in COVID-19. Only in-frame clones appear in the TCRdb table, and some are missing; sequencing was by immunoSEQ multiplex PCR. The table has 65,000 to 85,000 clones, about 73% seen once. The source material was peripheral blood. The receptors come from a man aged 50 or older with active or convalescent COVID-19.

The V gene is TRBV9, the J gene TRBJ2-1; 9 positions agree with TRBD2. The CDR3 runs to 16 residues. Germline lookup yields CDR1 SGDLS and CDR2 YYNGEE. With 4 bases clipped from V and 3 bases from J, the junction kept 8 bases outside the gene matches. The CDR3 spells CASSPRVRGGYNEQFF. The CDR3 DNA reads TGTGCCAGCAGCCCTAGGGTGCGGGGGGGCTACAATGAGCAGTTCTTC.

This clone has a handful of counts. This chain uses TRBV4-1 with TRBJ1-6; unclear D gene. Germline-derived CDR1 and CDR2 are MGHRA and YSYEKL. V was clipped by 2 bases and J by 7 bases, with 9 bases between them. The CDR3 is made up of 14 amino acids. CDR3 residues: CASSQNLENSPLHF. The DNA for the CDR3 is TGCGCCAGCAGCCAAAATCTAGAGAATTCACCCCTCCACTTT.

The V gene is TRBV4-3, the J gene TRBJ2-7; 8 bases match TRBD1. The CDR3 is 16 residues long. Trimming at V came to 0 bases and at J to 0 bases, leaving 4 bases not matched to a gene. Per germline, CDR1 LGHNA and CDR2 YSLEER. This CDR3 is CASSQDGQGSSYEQYF. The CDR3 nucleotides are TGCGCCAGCAGCCAAGATGGACAGGGAAGCTCCTACGAGCAGTACTTC.

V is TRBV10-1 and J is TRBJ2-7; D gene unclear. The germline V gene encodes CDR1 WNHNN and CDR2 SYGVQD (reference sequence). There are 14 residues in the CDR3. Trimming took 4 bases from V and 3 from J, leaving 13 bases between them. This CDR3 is CASSVRTVYYEQYF. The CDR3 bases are TGCGCCAGCAGTGTAAGAACAGTTTACTACGAGCAGTACTTC.

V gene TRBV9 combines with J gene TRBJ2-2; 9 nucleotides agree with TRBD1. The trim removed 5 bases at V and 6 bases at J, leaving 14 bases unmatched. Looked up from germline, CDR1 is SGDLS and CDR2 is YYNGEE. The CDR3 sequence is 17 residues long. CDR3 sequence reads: CASSREPDRGLPGELFF. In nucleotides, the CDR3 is TGTGCCAGCAGTCGAGAGCCGGACAGGGGCCTACCCGGGGAGCTGTTTTTT.

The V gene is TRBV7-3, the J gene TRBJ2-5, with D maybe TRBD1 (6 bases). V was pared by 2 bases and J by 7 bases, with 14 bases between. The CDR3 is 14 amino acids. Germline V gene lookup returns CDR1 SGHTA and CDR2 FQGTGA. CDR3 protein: CASSLSGTQGTQYF. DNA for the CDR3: TGTGCCAGCAGCTTATCGGGAACACAGGGGACCCAGTACTTC. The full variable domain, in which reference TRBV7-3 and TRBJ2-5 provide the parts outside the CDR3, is GAGVSQTPSNKVTEKGKYVELRCDPISGHTALYWYRQSLGQGPEFLIYFQGTGAADDSGLPNDRFFAVRPEGSVSTLKIQRTERGDSAVYLCASSLSGTQGTQYFGPGTRLLVL.

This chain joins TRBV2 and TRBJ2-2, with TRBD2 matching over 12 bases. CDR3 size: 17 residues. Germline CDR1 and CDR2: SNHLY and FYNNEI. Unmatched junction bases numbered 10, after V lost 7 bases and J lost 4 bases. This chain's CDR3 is CASTVDATSGGTGELFF. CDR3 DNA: TGTGCCAGCACCGTGGACGCGACTAGCGGGGGCACCGGGGAGCTGTTTTTT.

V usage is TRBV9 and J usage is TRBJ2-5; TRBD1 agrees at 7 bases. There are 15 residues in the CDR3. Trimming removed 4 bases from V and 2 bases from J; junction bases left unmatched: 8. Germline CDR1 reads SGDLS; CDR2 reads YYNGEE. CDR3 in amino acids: CASSLQGRSQETQYF. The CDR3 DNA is TGTGCCAGCAGCCTACAGGGGCGTTCTCAAGAGACCCAGTACTTC. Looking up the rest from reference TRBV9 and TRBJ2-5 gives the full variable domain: DSGVTQTPKHLITATGQRVTLRCSPRSGDLSVYWYQQSLDQGLQFLIQYYNGEERAKGNILERFSAQQFPDLHSELNLSSLELGDSALYFCASSLQGRSQETQYFGPGTRLLVL.

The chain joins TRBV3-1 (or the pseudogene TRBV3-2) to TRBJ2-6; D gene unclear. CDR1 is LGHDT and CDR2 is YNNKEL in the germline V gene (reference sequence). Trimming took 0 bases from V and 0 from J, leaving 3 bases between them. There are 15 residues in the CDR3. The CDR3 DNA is TGTGCCAGCAGCCAAGACAGCTCTGGGGCCAACGTCCTGACTTTC. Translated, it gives CASSQDSSGANVLTF.

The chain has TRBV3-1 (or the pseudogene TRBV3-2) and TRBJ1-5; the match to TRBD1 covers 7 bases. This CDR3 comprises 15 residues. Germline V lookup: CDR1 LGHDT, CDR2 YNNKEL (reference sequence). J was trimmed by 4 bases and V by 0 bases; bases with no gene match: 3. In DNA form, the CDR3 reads TGTGCCAGCAGCCAAGATACGACAGGGAATCAGCCCCAGCATTTT. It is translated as CASSQDTTGNQPQHF.

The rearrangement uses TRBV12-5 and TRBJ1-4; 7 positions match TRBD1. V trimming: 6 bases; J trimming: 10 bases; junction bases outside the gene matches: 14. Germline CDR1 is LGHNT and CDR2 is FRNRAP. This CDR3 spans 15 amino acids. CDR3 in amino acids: CASGPEGTPGGKLFF. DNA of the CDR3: TGTGCTAGTGGCCCCGAGGGGACACCAGGGGGAAAACTGTTTTTT.

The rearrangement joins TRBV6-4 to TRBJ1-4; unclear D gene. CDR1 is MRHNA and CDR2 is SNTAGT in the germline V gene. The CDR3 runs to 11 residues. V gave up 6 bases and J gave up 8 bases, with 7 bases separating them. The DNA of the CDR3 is TGTGCCAGCAGAGGAGAGGAAAAACTGTTTTTT. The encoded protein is CASRGEEKLFF.

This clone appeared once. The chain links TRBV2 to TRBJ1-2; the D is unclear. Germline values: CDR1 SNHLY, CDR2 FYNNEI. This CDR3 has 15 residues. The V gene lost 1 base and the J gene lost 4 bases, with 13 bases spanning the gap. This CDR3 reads CASSEGLQTAYGYTF. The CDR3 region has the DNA TGTGCCAGCAGTGAAGGTCTACAGACCGCCTATGGCTACACCTTC.

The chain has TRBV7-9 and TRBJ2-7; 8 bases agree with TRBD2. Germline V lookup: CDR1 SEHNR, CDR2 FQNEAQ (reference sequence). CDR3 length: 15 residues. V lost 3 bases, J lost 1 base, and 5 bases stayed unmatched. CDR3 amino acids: CASSFGTSGSYEQYF. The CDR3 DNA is TGTGCCAGCAGCTTCGGGACTAGTGGTTCCTACGAGCAGTACTTC.

CDR3 bases: TGTGCCAGCTTGTCTCATAATTCACCCCTCCACTTT. Protein sequence: CASLSHNSPLHF. The chain couples TRBV6-5 to TRBJ1-6, with unresolved D. This CDR3 has 12 residues. Germline lookup yields CDR1 MNHEY and CDR2 SVGAGI. Between the trimmed V and J ends, which lost 8 bases and 5 bases, there was a span of 7 bases.

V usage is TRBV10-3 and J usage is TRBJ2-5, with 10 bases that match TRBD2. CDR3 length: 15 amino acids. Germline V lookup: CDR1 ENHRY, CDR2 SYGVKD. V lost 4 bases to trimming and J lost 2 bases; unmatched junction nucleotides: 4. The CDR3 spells CAISGSGGGQETQYF. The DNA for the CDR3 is TGTGCCATCAGTGGGAGCGGGGGGGGGCAAGAGACCCAGTACTTC.

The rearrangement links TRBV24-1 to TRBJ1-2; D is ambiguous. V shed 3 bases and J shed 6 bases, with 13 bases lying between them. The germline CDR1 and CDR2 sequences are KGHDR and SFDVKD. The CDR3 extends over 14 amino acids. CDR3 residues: CATSDRGLADGYTF. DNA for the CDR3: TGTGCCACCAGTGATCGCGGCTTGGCGGATGGCTACACCTTC.

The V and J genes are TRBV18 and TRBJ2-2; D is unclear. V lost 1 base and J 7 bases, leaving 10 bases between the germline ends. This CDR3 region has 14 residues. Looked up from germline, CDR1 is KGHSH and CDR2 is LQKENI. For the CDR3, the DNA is TGTGCCAGCTCACCACGCGTTGCTGGCGGGGAGCTGTTTTTT. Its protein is CASSPRVAGGELFF. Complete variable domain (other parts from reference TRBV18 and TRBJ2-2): NAGVMQNPRHLVRRRGQEARLRCSPMKGHSHVYWYRQLPEEGLKFMVYLQKENIIDESGMPKERFSAEFPKEGPSILRIQQVVRGDSAAYFCASSPRVAGGELFFGEGSRLTVL.